Listed below are T cell receptor beta chains from one sample, sequenced in a study of human T cells and chemical hapten exposure. MiXCR was run by TCRdb on the RACE reads, yielding one entry per CDR3 protein. The table records about 52,000 distinct CDR3 sequences, approximately 9.9% of them present only once. The sequencing here drew on whole blood, taken in connection with sensitization to the hapten diphenylcyclopropenone (DPC). These receptor sequences come from a woman in her forties with alopecia areata. Some clones in this sample may be carry-over from other donors' samples. Both conserved end residues are trimmed from each CDR3.

j_gene	v_gene	CDR3aa
TRBJ2-3	TRBV9	ASSVGLAGEDTQY
TRBJ2-1	TRBV5-1	ASSPIGPSGGRGYEQF
TRBJ2-1	TRBV12-3/TRBV12-4	ASSQFMQGNEQF
TRBJ1-4	TRBV3-1	ASSQSKEKLF
TRBJ2-7	TRBV27	ASSSTASTNLVLYEQY
TRBJ1-1	TRBV5-1	ASSLVSGPRNTEAF
TRBJ2-7	TRBV4-1	ASSPRGPGQVFSYEQY
TRBJ2-1	TRBV3-1	ASTGVNEQF
TRBJ1-1	TRBV18	ASSPDTSNTEAF
TRBJ2-5	TRBV6-6	ASRIQGKKETQY
TRBJ2-2	TRBV2	ASSERVMLTGELF
TRBJ2-7	TRBV27	ASSSGGRGYEQY
TRBJ2-3	TRBV11-2	ASTRQGATDTQY
TRBJ2-3	TRBV30	AWSVGRDTGTDTQY